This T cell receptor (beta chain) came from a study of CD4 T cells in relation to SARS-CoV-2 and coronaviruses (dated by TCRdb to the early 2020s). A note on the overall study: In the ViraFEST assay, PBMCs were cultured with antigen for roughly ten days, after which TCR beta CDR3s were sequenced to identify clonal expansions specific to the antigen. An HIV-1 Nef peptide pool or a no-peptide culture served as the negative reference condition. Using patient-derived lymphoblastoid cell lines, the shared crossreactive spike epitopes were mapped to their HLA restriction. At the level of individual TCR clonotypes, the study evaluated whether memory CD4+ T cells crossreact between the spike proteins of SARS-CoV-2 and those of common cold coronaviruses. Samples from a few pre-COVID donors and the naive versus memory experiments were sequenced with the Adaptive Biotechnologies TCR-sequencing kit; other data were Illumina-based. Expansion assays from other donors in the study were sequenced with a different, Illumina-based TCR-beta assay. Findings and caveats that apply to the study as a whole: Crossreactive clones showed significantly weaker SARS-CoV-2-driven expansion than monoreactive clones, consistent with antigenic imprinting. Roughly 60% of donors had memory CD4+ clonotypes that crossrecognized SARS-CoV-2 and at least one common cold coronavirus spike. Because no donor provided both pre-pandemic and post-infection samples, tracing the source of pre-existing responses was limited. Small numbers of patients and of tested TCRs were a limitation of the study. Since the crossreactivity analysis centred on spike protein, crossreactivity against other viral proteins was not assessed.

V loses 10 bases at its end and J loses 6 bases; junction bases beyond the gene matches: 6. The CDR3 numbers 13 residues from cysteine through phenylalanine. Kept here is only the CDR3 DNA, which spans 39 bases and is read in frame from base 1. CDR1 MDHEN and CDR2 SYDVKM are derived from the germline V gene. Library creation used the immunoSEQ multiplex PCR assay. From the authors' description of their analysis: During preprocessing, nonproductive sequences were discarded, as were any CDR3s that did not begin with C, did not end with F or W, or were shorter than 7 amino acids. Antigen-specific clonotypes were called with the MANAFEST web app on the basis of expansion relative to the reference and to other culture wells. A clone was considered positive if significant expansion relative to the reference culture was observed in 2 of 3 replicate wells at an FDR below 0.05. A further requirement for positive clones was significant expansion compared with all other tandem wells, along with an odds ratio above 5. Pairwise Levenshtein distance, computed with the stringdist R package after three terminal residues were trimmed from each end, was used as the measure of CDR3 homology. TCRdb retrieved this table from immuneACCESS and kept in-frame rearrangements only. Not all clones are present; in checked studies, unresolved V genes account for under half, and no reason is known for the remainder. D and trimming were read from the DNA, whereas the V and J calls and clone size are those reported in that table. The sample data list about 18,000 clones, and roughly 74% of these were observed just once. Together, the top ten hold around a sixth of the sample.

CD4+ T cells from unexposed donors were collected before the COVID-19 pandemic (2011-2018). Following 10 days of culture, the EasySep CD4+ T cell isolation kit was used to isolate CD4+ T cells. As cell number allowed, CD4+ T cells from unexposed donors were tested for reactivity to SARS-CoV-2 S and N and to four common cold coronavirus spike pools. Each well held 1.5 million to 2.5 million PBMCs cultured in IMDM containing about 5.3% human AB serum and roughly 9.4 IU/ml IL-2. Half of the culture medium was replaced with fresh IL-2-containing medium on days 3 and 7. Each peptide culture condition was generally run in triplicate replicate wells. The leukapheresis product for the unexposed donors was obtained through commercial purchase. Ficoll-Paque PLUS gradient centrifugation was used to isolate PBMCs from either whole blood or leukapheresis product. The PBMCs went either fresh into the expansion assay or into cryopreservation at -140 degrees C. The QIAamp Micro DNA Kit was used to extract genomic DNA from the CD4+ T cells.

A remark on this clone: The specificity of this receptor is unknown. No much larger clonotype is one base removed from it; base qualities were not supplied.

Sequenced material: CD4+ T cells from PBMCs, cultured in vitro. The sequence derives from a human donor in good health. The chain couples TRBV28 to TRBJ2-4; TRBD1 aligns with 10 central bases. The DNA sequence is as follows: TGTGCCACAGGGACAGGGGCTTTAAACATTCAGTACTTC. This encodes CATGTGALNIQYF.